The rows below give T cell receptor beta chains drawn from one sample of a study of blood T cells in healthy people across ages. TCRdb re-derived calls from the 5' RACE reads in MiXCR, one entry per CDR3 protein. Of around 580,000 distinct CDR3 sequences detected, around 48% appear once; the ten largest clones hold approximately 25%. Sequenced material: blood. These receptors all stem from a man older than 75 in good health. Both conserved end residues are part of each CDR3. Each record gives: CDR3 length, J gene, V gene, clone size, D gene, CDR3 protein, CDR3 DNA. D genes are given only for firm matches. Expanded clones are given a class, and other clones once, few, many or no size at all.

length: 13
J: TRBJ2-5
V: TRBV20-1
size: .
D: TRBD2
CDR3: CSAVAGGLETQYF
DNA: TGCAGTGCGGTAGCGGGGGGGCTGGAGACCCAGTACTTC

length: 13
J: TRBJ1-1
V: TRBV5-1
size: .
D: .
CDR3: CASSQSVDTEAFF
DNA: TGCGCCAGCAGCCAAAGCGTTGACACTGAAGCTTTCTTT

length: 13
J: TRBJ2-3
V: TRBV7-2
size: many
D: .
CDR3: CASSVGFTDTQYF
DNA: TGTGCCAGCAGCGTAGGGTTCACAGATACGCAGTATTTT

length: 13
J: TRBJ1-1
V: TRBV6-2/TRBV6-3
size: few
D: .
CDR3: CASSYEIGARAFF
DNA: TGTGCCAGCAGTTACGAAATTGGGGCTCGAGCTTTCTTT

length: 17
J: TRBJ2-4
V: TRBV7-2
size: .
D: TRBD2
CDR3: CASSLGLAGHEGVIQYF
DNA: TGTGCCAGCAGCTTAGGACTAGCGGGACATGAGGGTGTCATTCAGTACTTC

length: 19
J: TRBJ2-6
V: TRBV27
size: few
D: TRBD1
CDR3: CASSLTTGTGFSGANVLTF
DNA: TGTGCCAGCAGTCTAACAACCGGGACAGGGTTCTCTGGGGCCAACGTCCTGACTTTC

length: 18
J: TRBJ2-5
V: TRBV3-1
size: few
D: TRBD2
CDR3: CASSHERTSGATQETQYF
DNA: TGTGCCAGCAGCCACGAACGGACTAGCGGGGCCACCCAAGAGACCCAGTACTTC

length: 15
J: TRBJ2-7
V: TRBV12-3/TRBV12-4
size: .
D: TRBD1
CDR3: CASSHGTGGSYEQYF
DNA: TGTGCCAGCAGTCACGGGACAGGGGGCTCCTACGAGCAGTACTTC

length: 17
J: TRBJ2-1
V: TRBV4-2
size: few
D: TRBD2
CDR3: CASSQTPVSGKYNEQFF
DNA: TGTGCCAGCAGCCAAACCCCGGTTAGCGGGAAATACAATGAGCAGTTCTTC

length: 18
J: TRBJ2-2
V: TRBV9
size: .
D: TRBD2
CDR3: CTSSVARTSGPNTGELFF
DNA: TGTACCAGCAGCGTAGCTCGTACTAGCGGGCCGAACACCGGGGAGCTGTTTTTT

length: 15
J: TRBJ2-7
V: TRBV7-9
size: few
D: .
CDR3: CASSLARGAIAEQYF
DNA: TGTGCCAGCAGCTTAGCACGGGGGGCGATAGCGGAGCAGTACTTC

length: 15
J: TRBJ1-5
V: TRBV7-2
size: few
D: TRBD1
CDR3: CASSLRTGLNQPQHF
DNA: TGTGCCAGCAGCCTCCGGACAGGCTTGAATCAGCCCCAGCATTTT

length: 15
J: TRBJ2-5
V: TRBV7-2
size: few
D: .
CDR3: CASSPKVGPKETQYF
DNA: TGTGCCAGCAGCCCCAAGGTTGGGCCTAAAGAGACCCAGTACTTC

length: 12
J: TRBJ2-5
V: TRBV11-2
size: few
D: .
CDR3: CASSSGWETQYF
DNA: TGTGCCAGCAGCTCTGGGTGGGAGACCCAGTACTTC

length: 13
J: TRBJ2-7
V: TRBV24-1
size: once
D: .
CDR3: CATSDLRRSEQYF
DNA: TGTGCCACCAGTGATTTACGAAGGAGCGAGCAGTACTTC

length: 16
J: TRBJ1-5
V: TRBV4-2
size: .
D: TRBD1
CDR3: CASSQDDDRGYQPQHF
DNA: TGTGCCAGCAGCCAAGATGACGACAGGGGTTATCAGCCCCAGCATTTT

length: 14
J: TRBJ1-2
V: TRBV5-1
size: many
D: .
CDR3: CASSLEGLNYGYTF
DNA: TGCGCCAGCAGCTTGGAGGGGTTAAACTATGGCTACACCTTC

length: 15
J: TRBJ2-3
V: TRBV7-9
size: .
D: TRBD1
CDR3: CASSSGQGDRDTQYF
DNA: TGTGCCAGCAGCTCTGGACAGGGCGATAGAGATACGCAGTATTTT

length: 15
J: TRBJ2-3
V: TRBV29-1
size: .
D: .
CDR3: CGVGPRRSSTDTQYF
DNA: TGCGGCGTTGGCCCCCGCAGATCTAGCACAGATACGCAGTATTTT

length: 14
J: TRBJ2-5
V: TRBV5-1
size: .
D: TRBD1
CDR3: CASSADRVPETQYF
DNA: TGCGCCAGCAGCGCGGACAGGGTCCCAGAGACCCAGTACTTC

length: 13
J: TRBJ1-4
V: TRBV7-9
size: few
D: TRBD1
CDR3: CASSMWTGEKLFF
DNA: TGTGCCAGCAGCATGTGGACAGGAGAAAAACTGTTTTTT

length: 15
J: TRBJ2-7
V: TRBV20-1
size: .
D: TRBD2
CDR3: CSARVGSGGSYEQYF
DNA: TGCAGTGCTAGAGTCGGAAGCGGGGGCTCCTACGAGCAGTACTTC

length: 15
J: TRBJ2-4
V: TRBV3-1
size: .
D: TRBD1
CDR3: CASSQETGGKNIQYF
DNA: TGTGCCAGCAGCCAAGAGACAGGGGGCAAGAACATTCAGTACTTC

length: 14
J: TRBJ1-2
V: TRBV7-2
size: few
D: TRBD1
CDR3: CASRPWDRGYGYTF
DNA: TGTGCCAGCAGGCCCTGGGACAGGGGATATGGCTACACCTTC

length: 14
J: TRBJ1-5
V: TRBV11-2
size: .
D: .
CDR3: CASSLVGDNQPQHF
DNA: TGTGCCAGCAGCTTAGTGGGGGACAATCAGCCCCAGCATTTT

length: 14
J: TRBJ2-7
V: TRBV7-8
size: few
D: .
CDR3: CASSLNTGADEQYF
DNA: TGTGCCAGCAGCTTAAATACCGGGGCCGACGAGCAGTACTTC

length: 14
J: TRBJ2-1
V: TRBV6-5
size: few
D: .
CDR3: CASRFGRTRGEQFF
DNA: TGTGCCAGCAGGTTCGGACGCACAAGGGGCGAGCAGTTCTTC

length: 13
J: TRBJ2-7
V: TRBV29-1
size: many
D: TRBD2
CDR3: CSVRVSGTYEQYF
DNA: TGCAGCGTCCGGGTTAGCGGGACCTACGAGCAGTACTTC

length: 13
J: TRBJ1-1
V: TRBV6-6
size: few
D: .
CDR3: CASSDTGIGRAFF
DNA: TGTGCCAGCAGTGACACAGGGATTGGGCGAGCTTTCTTT

length: 16
J: TRBJ2-7
V: TRBV18
size: few
D: TRBD1
CDR3: CASSPRPGQPSYEQYF
DNA: TGTGCCAGCTCACCCAGGCCGGGACAGCCATCCTACGAGCAGTACTTC

length: 12
J: TRBJ1-2
V: TRBV6-5
size: .
D: .
CDR3: CASRRGNYGYTF
DNA: TGTGCCAGCAGGCGGGGAAACTATGGCTACACCTTC

length: 15
J: TRBJ2-1
V: TRBV20-1
size: few
D: .
CDR3: CSASRGPGGSNEQFF
DNA: TGCAGTGCTAGTCGCGGACCCGGTGGATCCAATGAGCAGTTCTTC

length: 13
J: TRBJ1-1
V: TRBV30
size: .
D: .
CDR3: CAWNRQGNTEAFF
DNA: TGTGCCTGGAACCGTCAGGGGAACACTGAAGCTTTCTTT

length: 14
J: TRBJ2-3
V: TRBV27
size: many
D: TRBD2
CDR3: CASSAGVVGDTQYF
DNA: TGTGCCAGCAGTGCGGGAGTAGTGGGAGATACGCAGTATTTT

length: 16
J: TRBJ2-1
V: TRBV7-9
size: .
D: .
CDR3: CASSLEGRITYNEQFF
DNA: TGTGCCAGCAGCTTAGAGGGACGCATCACCTACAATGAGCAGTTCTTC

length: 13
J: TRBJ2-7
V: TRBV7-3
size: .
D: TRBD2
CDR3: CASSPREGNEQYF
DNA: TGTGCCAGCAGCCCGAGGGAGGGAAACGAGCAGTACTTC

length: 15
J: TRBJ2-7
V: TRBV7-9
size: .
D: .
CDR3: CASSPGPARGYEQYF
DNA: TGTGCCAGCAGCCCGGGCCCAGCACGGGGCTACGAGCAGTACTTC

length: 15
J: TRBJ2-1
V: TRBV6-5
size: .
D: TRBD1
CDR3: CASSYLGQGANEQFF
DNA: TGTGCCAGCAGTTACCTTGGCCAGGGGGCAAATGAGCAGTTCTTC

length: 18
J: TRBJ2-3
V: TRBV5-1
size: .
D: TRBD2
CDR3: CASSRRSGLAGTTDTQYF
DNA: TGCGCCAGCAGCCGAAGGTCCGGACTAGCGGGGACCACAGATACGCAGTATTTT

length: 13
J: TRBJ1-5
V: TRBV6-2/TRBV6-3
size: .
D: .
CDR3: CASSYPGAQPQHF
DNA: TGTGCCAGCAGTTACCCGGGGGCCCAGCCCCAGCATTTT

length: 12
J: TRBJ2-3
V: TRBV6-2/TRBV6-3
size: many
D: .
CDR3: CATSPLRDTQYF
DNA: TGTGCCACCTCCCCGCTGCGGGATACGCAGTATTTT

length: 15
J: TRBJ1-4
V: TRBV18
size: .
D: .
CDR3: CASSAAISTNEKLFF
DNA: TGTGCCAGCTCTGCAGCGATTTCAACTAATGAAAAACTGTTTTTT

length: 15
J: TRBJ2-6
V: TRBV5-6
size: .
D: TRBD2
CDR3: CAGSFLAGGANVLTF
DNA: TGTGCCGGCAGCTTCCTAGCGGGTGGGGCCAACGTCCTGACTTTC

length: 14
J: TRBJ1-5
V: TRBV20-1
size: few
D: .
CDR3: CSARDEGRNQPQHF
DNA: TGCAGTGCTAGAGATGAGGGGCGGAATCAGCCCCAGCATTTT

length: 16
J: TRBJ2-3
V: TRBV10-3
size: few
D: .
CDR3: CAISEGSEPGVDTQYF
DNA: TGTGCCATCAGTGAGGGGTCGGAGCCGGGCGTAGATACGCAGTATTTT

length: 14
J: TRBJ2-3
V: TRBV20-1
size: .
D: TRBD2
CDR3: CSARGLANTDTQYF
DNA: TGCAGTGCTAGGGGACTAGCCAACACAGATACGCAGTATTTT

length: 14
J: TRBJ2-2
V: TRBV27
size: .
D: .
CDR3: CASSGGRESGELFF
DNA: TGTGCCAGCAGTGGGGGCAGGGAATCCGGGGAGCTGTTTTTT

length: 13
J: TRBJ2-1
V: TRBV20-1
size: .
D: TRBD1
CDR3: CSAPGQGTHEQFF
DNA: TGCAGTGCTCCGGGACAGGGTACCCATGAGCAGTTCTTC

length: 13
J: TRBJ2-7
V: TRBV7-2
size: .
D: .
CDR3: CASTLGGSYEQYF
DNA: TGTGCCAGTACGTTGGGGGGCTCCTACGAGCAGTACTTC

length: 14
J: TRBJ1-5
V: TRBV6-6
size: many
D: TRBD1
CDR3: CASSGQAGNQPQHF
DNA: TGTGCCAGCAGCGGACAGGCCGGCAATCAGCCCCAGCATTTT

length: 12
J: TRBJ2-5
V: TRBV28
size: .
D: .
CDR3: CASRRTNEGQYF
DNA: TGTGCCAGCAGAAGGACAAACGAGGGGCAGTACTTC

length: 15
J: TRBJ1-2
V: TRBV4-3
size: few
D: .
CDR3: CASSQEFRAPYGYTF
DNA: TGCGCCAGCAGCCAAGAATTCAGGGCACCCTATGGCTACACCTTC

length: 15
J: TRBJ2-7
V: TRBV6-5
size: many
D: TRBD1
CDR3: CASRTGTGAFYEQYF
DNA: TGTGCCAGCAGAACGGGGACAGGGGCATTTTACGAGCAGTACTTC

length: 12
J: TRBJ2-1
V: TRBV29-1
size: many
D: .
CDR3: CSANDRRIEQFF
DNA: TGCAGCGCAAATGACAGGAGGATTGAGCAGTTCTTC

length: 14
J: TRBJ2-7
V: TRBV14
size: .
D: TRBD1
CDR3: CASSQEDREYEQYF
DNA: TGTGCCAGCAGCCAAGAGGACAGGGAATACGAGCAGTACTTC

length: 14
J: TRBJ2-1
V: TRBV7-2
size: few
D: .
CDR3: CASSSDRTYNEQFF
DNA: TGTGCCAGCAGCTCGGACAGAACCTACAATGAGCAGTTCTTC

length: 14
J: TRBJ2-2
V: TRBV5-1
size: .
D: TRBD1
CDR3: CASSTGQGNGELFF
DNA: TGCGCCAGCAGCACAGGACAGGGAAACGGGGAGCTGTTTTTT